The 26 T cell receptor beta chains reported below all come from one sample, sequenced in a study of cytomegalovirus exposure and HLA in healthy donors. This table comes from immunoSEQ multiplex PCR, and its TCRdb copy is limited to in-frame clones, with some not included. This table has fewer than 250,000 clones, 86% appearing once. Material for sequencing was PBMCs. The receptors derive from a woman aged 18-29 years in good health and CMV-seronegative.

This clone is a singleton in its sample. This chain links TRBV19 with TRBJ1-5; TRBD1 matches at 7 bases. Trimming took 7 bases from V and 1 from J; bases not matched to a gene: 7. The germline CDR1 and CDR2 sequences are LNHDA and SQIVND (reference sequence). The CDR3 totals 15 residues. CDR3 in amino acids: CASTETGWSNQPQHF. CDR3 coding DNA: TGTGCCAGTACCGAGACAGGGTGGAGCAATCAGCCCCAGCATTTT.

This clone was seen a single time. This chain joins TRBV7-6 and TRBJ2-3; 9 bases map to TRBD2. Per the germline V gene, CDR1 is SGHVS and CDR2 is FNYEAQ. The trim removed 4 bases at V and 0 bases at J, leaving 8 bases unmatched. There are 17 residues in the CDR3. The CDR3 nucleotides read TGTGCCAGCAGCTCCACCCCTAGCGGGGTTAGCACAGATACGCAGTATTTT. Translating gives CASSSTPSGVSTDTQYF.

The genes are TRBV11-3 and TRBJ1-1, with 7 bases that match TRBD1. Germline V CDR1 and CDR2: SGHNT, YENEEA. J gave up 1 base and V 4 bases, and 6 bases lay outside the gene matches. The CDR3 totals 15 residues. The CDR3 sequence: CASSSGQSGNTEAFF. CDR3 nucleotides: TGTGCCAGCAGCTCGGGACAGTCGGGGAACACTGAAGCTTTCTTT.

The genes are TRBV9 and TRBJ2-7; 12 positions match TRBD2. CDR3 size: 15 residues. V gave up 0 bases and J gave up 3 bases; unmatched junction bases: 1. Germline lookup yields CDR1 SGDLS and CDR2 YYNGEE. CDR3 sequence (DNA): TGTGCCAGCAGCGTAGGACTAGCGGGGGACTACGAGCAGTACTTC. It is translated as CASSVGLAGDYEQYF.

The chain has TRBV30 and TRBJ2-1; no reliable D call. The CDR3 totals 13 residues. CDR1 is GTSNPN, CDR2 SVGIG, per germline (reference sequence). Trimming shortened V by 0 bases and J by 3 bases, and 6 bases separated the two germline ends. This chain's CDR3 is CAWSVRSYNEQFF. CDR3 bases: TGTGCCTGGAGTGTACGTAGCTACAATGAGCAGTTCTTC.

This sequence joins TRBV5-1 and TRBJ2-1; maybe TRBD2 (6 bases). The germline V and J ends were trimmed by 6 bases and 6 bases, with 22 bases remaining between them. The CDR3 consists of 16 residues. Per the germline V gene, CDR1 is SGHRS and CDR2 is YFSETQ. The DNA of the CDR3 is TGCGCCAGCACCCTTTTGCCGGGGGAAGCCCTCAATGAGCAGTTCTTC. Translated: CASTLLPGEALNEQFF. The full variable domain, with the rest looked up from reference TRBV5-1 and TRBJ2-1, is KAGVTQTPRYLIKTRGQQVTLSCSPISGHRSVSWYQQTPGQGLQFLFEYFSETQRNKGNFPGRFSGRQFSNSRSEMNVSTLELGDSALYLCASTLLPGEALNEQFFGPGTRLTVL.

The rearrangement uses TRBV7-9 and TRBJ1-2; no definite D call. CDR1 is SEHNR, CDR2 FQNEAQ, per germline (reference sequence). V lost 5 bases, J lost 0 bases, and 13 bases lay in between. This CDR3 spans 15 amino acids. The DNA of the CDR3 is TGTGCCAGCAGCAACCGGGTCGTTGCTAACTATGGCTACACCTTC. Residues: CASSNRVVANYGYTF.

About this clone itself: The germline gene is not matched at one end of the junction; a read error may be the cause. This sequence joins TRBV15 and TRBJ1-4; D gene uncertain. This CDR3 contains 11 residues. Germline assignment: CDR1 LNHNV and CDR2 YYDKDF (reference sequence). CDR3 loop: CATSCTPGAPF. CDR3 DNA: TGTGCCACCAGCTGTACACCTGGAGCGCCTTTT.

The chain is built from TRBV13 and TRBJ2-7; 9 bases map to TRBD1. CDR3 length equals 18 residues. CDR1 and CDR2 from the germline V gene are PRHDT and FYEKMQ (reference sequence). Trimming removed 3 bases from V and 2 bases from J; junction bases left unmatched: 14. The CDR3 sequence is CASSFPGQGGRQPYEQYF. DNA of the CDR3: TGTGCCAGCAGCTTCCCGGGACAGGGAGGAAGACAACCCTACGAGCAGTACTTC. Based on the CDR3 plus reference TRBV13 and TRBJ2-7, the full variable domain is AAGVIQSPRHLIKEKRETATLKCYPIPRHDTVYWYQQGPGQDPQFLISFYEKMQSDKGSIPDRFSAQQFSDYHSELNMSSLELGDSALYFCASSFPGQGGRQPYEQYFGPGTRLTVT.

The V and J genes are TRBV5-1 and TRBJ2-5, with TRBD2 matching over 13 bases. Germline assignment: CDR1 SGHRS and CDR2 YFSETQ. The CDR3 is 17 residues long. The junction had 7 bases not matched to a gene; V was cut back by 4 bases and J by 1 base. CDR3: CASSIGLAGASQETQYF. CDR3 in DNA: TGCGCCAGCAGCATAGGACTAGCGGGGGCTTCCCAAGAGACCCAGTACTTC. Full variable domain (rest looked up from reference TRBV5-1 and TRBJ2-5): KAGVTQTPRYLIKTRGQQVTLSCSPISGHRSVSWYQQTPGQGLQFLFEYFSETQRNKGNFPGRFSGRQFSNSRSEMNVSTLELGDSALYLCASSIGLAGASQETQYFGPGTRLLVL.

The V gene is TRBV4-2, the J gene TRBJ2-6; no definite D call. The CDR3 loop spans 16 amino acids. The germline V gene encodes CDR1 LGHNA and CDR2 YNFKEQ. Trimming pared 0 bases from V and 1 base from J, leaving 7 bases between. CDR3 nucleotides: TGTGCCAGCAGCCAAGATGTGACATCTGGGGCCAACGTCCTGACTTTC. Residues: CASSQDVTSGANVLTF.

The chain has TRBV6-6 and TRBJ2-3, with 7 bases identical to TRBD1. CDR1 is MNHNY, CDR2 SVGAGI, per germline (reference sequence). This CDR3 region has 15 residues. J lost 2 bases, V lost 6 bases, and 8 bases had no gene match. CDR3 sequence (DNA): TGTGCCAGCAGCCCGACAGGGCACCCCACAGATACGCAGTATTTT. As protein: CASSPTGHPTDTQYF.

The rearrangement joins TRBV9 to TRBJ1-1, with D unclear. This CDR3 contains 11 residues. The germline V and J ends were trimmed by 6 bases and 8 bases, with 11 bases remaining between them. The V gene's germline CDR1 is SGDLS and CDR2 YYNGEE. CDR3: CASTPQREAFF. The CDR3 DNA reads TGTGCCAGCACCCCCCAGCGAGAAGCTTTCTTT.

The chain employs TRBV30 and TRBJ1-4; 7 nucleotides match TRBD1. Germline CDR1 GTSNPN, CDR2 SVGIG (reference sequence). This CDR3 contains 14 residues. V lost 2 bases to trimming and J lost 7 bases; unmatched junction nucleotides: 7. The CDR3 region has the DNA TGTGCCTGGAGTAGAGGGGGCTTGGGTGAAAAACTGTTTTTT. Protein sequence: CAWSRGGLGEKLFF.

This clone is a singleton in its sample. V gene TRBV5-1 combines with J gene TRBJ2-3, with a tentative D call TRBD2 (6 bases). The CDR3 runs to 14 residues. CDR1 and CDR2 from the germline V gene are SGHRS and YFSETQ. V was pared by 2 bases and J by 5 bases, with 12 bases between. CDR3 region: CASSFETREDTQYF. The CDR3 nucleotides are TGCGCCAGCAGCTTCGAAACGCGGGAAGATACGCAGTATTTT.

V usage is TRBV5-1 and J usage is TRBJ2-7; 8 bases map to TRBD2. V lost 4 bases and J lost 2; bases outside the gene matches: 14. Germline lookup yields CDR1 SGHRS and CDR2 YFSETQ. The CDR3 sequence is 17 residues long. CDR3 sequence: CASSPRPRGGGTYEQYF. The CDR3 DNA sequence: TGCGCCAGCAGCCCAAGGCCCCGGGGGGGCGGGACCTACGAGCAGTACTTC.

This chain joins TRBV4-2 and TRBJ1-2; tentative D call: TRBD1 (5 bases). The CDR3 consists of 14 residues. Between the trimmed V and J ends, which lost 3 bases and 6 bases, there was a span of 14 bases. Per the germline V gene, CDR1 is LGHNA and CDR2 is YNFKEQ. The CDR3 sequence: CASSQSRVGNGYTF. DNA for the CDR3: TGTGCCAGCAGCCAGAGCAGGGTGGGTAATGGCTACACCTTC.

The CDR3 DNA reads as TGCGCCAGCGCAGGGGACACCGCTACCGGGGAGCTGTTTTTT. Translation: CASAGDTATGELFF. The chain is built from TRBV5-1 and TRBJ2-2; D might be TRBD1 (6 bases). Germline lookup yields CDR1 SGHRS and CDR2 YFSETQ. The V gene lost 7 bases and the J gene lost 5 bases, with 15 bases spanning the gap. CDR3 length equals 14 residues.

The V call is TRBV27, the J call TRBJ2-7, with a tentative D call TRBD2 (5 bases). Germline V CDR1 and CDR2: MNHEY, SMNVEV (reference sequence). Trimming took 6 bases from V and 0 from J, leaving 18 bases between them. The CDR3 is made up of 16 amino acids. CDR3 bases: TGTGCCAGCAGCCCCGTTCCCGAGGGCCCCTCCTACGAGCAGTACTTC. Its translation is CASSPVPEGPSYEQYF.

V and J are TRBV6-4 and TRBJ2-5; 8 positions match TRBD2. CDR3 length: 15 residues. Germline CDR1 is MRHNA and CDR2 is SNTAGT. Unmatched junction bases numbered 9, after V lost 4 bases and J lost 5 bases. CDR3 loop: CASSVTSGSSETQYF. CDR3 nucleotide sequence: TGTGCCAGCAGTGTCACGAGCGGGAGTTCCGAGACCCAGTACTTC.

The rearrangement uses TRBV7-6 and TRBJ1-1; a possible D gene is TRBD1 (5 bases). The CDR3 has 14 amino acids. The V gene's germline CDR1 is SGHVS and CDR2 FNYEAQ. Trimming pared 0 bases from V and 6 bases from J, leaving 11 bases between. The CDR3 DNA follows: TGTGCCAGCAGCTTAGCGGGGGGTAAGGCTGAAGCTTTCTTT. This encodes CASSLAGGKAEAFF.

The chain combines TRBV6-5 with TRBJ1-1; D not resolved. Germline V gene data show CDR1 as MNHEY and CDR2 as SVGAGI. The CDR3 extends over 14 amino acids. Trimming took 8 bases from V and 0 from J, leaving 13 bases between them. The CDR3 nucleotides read TGTGCCAGCTATCTCGAGCCCATGAACACTGAAGCTTTCTTT. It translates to CASYLEPMNTEAFF.

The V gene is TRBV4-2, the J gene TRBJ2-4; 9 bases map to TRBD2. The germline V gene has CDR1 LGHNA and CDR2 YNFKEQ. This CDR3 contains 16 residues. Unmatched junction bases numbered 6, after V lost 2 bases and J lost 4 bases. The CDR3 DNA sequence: TGTGCCAGCAGCCAAAGAGTAGCGGGAGATAAAAACATTCAGTACTTC. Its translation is CASSQRVAGDKNIQYF.

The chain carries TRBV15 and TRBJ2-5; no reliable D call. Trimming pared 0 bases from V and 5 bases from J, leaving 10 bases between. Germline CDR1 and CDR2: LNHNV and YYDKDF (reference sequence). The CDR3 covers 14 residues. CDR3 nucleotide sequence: TGTGCCACCAGCAGAGAGCTGGAGACGGAGACCCAGTACTTC. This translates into CATSRELETETQYF. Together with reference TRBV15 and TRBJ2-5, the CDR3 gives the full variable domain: DAMVIQNPRYQVTQFGKPVTLSCSQTLNHNVMYWYQQKSSQAPKLLFHYYDKDFNNEADTPDNFQSRRPNTSFCFLDIRSPGLGDTAMYLCATSRELETETQYFGPGTRLLVL.

CDR3 in DNA: TGTGCCAGCAGCTTAGAACAGGGTGGGTACAATGAGCAGTTCTTC. Protein product: CASSLEQGGYNEQFF. The chain combines TRBV11-3 with TRBJ2-1; tentatively, D is TRBD1 (6 bases). The CDR3 is 15 residues long. V lost 0 bases and J lost 4, with 10 bases in between. Germline CDR1 and CDR2: SGHNT and YENEEA.

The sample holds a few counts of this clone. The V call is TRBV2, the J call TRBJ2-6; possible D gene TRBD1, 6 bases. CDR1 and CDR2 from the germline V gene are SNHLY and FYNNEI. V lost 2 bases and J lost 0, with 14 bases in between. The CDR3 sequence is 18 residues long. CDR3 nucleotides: TGTGCCAGCAGTGAAAGGTCCAGGGGCCCCTCTGGGGCCAACGTCCTGACTTTC. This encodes CASSERSRGPSGANVLTF.